These T cell receptor beta chains were read from a single sample in a study of blood T cells in healthy people across ages. One entry per CDR3 protein, called by TCRdb with MiXCR from the 5' RACE reads. The table shows 550,000 to 750,000 distinct CDR3 sequences, with 20% to 25% occurring only once. Material for sequencing was blood. Source of these receptors: an older man in good health. Both conserved end residues are part of each CDR3. D genes are given only for firm matches. A row's size may be missing; if present it is once, few, many or a size class.

d_call j_call v_call clone_size cdr3_aa cdr3_nt
NA TRBJ2-5 TRBV5-1 few CASSSSVGPQETQYF TGCGCCAGCAGCTCCTCGGTCGGGCCCCAAGAGACCCAGTACTTC
NA TRBJ2-2 TRBV15 many CATSRVAGELFF TGTGCCACCAGCAGGGTGGCCGGGGAGCTGTTTTTT
NA TRBJ2-7 TRBV2 NA CASSGGAFYEQYF TGTGCCAGCAGTGGAGGGGCTTTCTACGAGCAGTACTTC
NA TRBJ1-5 TRBV12-3/TRBV12-4 NA CASRRPGRDQPQHF TGTGCCAGCAGAAGACCTGGACGTGATCAGCCCCAGCATTTT
NA TRBJ2-2 TRBV2 NA CASSENYNTGELFF TGTGCCAGCAGTGAAAACTATAACACCGGGGAGCTGTTTTTT
NA TRBJ2-3 TRBV5-1 few CASSLVGGGADTQYF TGCGCCAGCAGCTTGGTAGGGGGTGGTGCGGATACGCAGTATTTT
NA TRBJ1-4 TRBV6-6 NA CASSQQGDEKLFF TGTGCCAGCAGCCAACAGGGAGATGAAAAACTGTTTTTT
TRBD2 TRBJ2-7 TRBV7-3 few CASSPGLAAHEQYF TGTGCCAGCAGCCCCGGACTAGCGGCCCACGAGCAGTACTTC
TRBD2 TRBJ2-3 TRBV6-5 many CASSLREGPRDTQYF TGTGCCAGCAGTTTACGGGAGGGCCCGAGAGATACGCAGTATTTT
NA TRBJ1-5 TRBV12-3/TRBV12-4 few CASSFTDGNQPQHF TGCGCCAGCAGTTTTACAGACGGGAATCAGCCCCAGCATTTT
NA TRBJ2-2 TRBV24-1 few CATTGTENTGELFF TGTGCCACCACCGGGACGGAGAACACCGGGGAGCTGTTTTTT
NA TRBJ1-4 TRBV12-3/TRBV12-4 few CASSPGGILNEKLFF TGTGCCAGCAGCCCGGGGGGGATTCTAAATGAAAAACTGTTTTTT
NA TRBJ2-7 TRBV25-1 few CASSVGAGMKQYF TGTGCCAGCAGTGTAGGGGCCGGAATGAAGCAGTACTTC
TRBD1 TRBJ1-3 TRBV4-3 few CASSQGQGSGNTIYF TGCGCCAGCAGCCAAGGACAGGGATCTGGAAACACCATATATTTT
TRBD1 TRBJ2-7 TRBV9 few CASSVGETGGLGEQYF TGTGCCAGCAGCGTTGGGGAGACAGGGGGTCTCGGCGAGCAGTACTTC
TRBD2 TRBJ2-3 TRBV6-5 few CASTRLAGARTDTQYF TGTGCCAGCACGAGGCTAGCGGGAGCACGCACAGATACGCAGTATTTT
NA TRBJ2-1 TRBV25-1 few CASSESGGAAYNEQFF TGTGCCAGCAGTGAATCCGGCGGGGCGGCCTACAATGAGCAGTTCTTC
NA TRBJ2-5 TRBV7-3 few CASRIYSEETQYF TGTGCCAGCAGGATTTATAGCGAAGAGACCCAGTACTTC
NA TRBJ2-7 TRBV4-1 few CASSPDPDWGEQYF TGCGCCAGCAGCCCCGACCCCGATTGGGGCGAGCAGTACTTC
TRBD1 TRBJ2-5 TRBV28 NA CASSLETGYGTQYF TGTGCCAGCAGTTTAGAGACAGGGTATGGGACCCAGTACTTC
NA TRBJ2-2 TRBV7-7 NA CASSLGRNRDTGELFF TGTGCTAGCAGCTTAGGGCGAAACAGGGATACCGGGGAGCTGTTTTTT
NA TRBJ2-5 TRBV24-1 NA CATSDSRTPGETQYF TGTGCCACCAGTGATTCGAGGACCCCGGGGGAGACCCAGTACTTC
NA TRBJ1-2 TRBV4-1 NA CASSQDRTWPLYGYTF TGCGCCAGCAGCCAAGATAGGACCTGGCCCCTCTATGGCTACACCTTC
TRBD1 TRBJ1-2 TRBV12-3/TRBV12-4 once CASRGTGNYGYTF TGTGCCAGCAGGGGGACAGGGAACTATGGCTACACCTTC
TRBD1 TRBJ2-2 TRBV28 NA CASDRGQYSGELFF TGTGCCAGCGACAGGGGGCAATATTCCGGGGAGCTGTTTTTT
NA TRBJ2-5 TRBV10-3 few CAIRQGGETQYF TGTGCCATCAGGCAGGGAGGAGAGACCCAGTACTTC
TRBD2 TRBJ2-6 TRBV7-8 few CASSLLTSGRTPGANVLTF TGTGCCAGCAGCTTACTGACTAGCGGGCGAACCCCTGGGGCCAACGTCCTGACTTTC
NA TRBJ2-5 TRBV5-1 NA CASSSRSGTPQETQYF TGCGCCAGCAGCAGTCGGTCGGGGACACCCCAAGAGACCCAGTACTTC
TRBD2 TRBJ2-5 TRBV20-1 many CSARKGLAGKETQYF TGCAGTGCTAGAAAGGGACTAGCGGGAAAAGAGACCCAGTACTTC
NA TRBJ2-1 TRBV4-2 many CASSQPSYNEQFF TGTGCCAGCAGCCAACCCTCCTACAATGAGCAGTTCTTC
NA TRBJ2-1 TRBV7-9 NA CANPQAHEQFF TGTGCCAACCCCCAGGCCCATGAGCAGTTCTTC
NA TRBJ2-7 TRBV27 NA CASSSRVGYYEQYF TGTGCCAGCAGTTCCCGGGTTGGGTACTACGAGCAGTACTTC
TRBD2 TRBJ2-5 TRBV5-1 NA CASSLGLSGSYETQYF TGCGCCAGCAGCTTGGGTCTTAGCGGGAGTTACGAGACCCAGTACTTC
NA TRBJ2-5 TRBV11-2 NA CASSPEASETQYF TGTGCCAGCAGCCCCGAAGCGTCAGAGACCCAGTACTTC
TRBD1 TRBJ2-5 TRBV20-1 NA CSAQTGFETQYF TGCAGTGCCCAGACAGGGTTTGAGACCCAGTACTTC
NA TRBJ2-2 TRBV20-1 NA CSALLGPGELFF TGCAGTGCTCTCCTGGGCCCCGGGGAGCTGTTTTTT
NA TRBJ2-4 TRBV25-1 NA CASSEVGSGIQYF TGTGCCAGCAGTGAAGTGGGATCTGGCATTCAGTACTTC
NA TRBJ2-1 TRBV29-1 many CSVSAGGGTGQFF TGCAGCGTTTCGGCAGGGGGAGGGACTGGGCAGTTCTTC
NA TRBJ2-5 TRBV2 few CASSDDYQGTQYF TGTGCCAGCAGTGACGATTACCAAGGGACCCAGTACTTC
TRBD2 TRBJ2-6 TRBV7-8 few CASSLRASGLSGANVLTF TGTGCCAGCAGCCTTAGGGCTAGCGGCCTCTCTGGGGCCAACGTCCTGACTTTC
TRBD2 TRBJ2-2 TRBV10-3 few CAISEPAGEDTGELFF TGTGCCATCAGTGAACCAGCGGGAGAGGACACCGGGGAGCTGTTTTTT
TRBD1 TRBJ2-5 TRBV28 NA CASSPGGQGKETQYF TGTGCCAGCAGTCCAGGAGGACAGGGGAAAGAGACCCAGTACTTC
NA TRBJ2-2 TRBV28 NA CASSPDLANTGELFF TGTGCCAGCAGTCCGGATCTCGCGAACACCGGGGAGCTGTTTTTT
TRBD2 TRBJ2-2 TRBV7-3 few CASSLYAPGLADTGELFF TGTGCCAGCAGCTTATATGCCCCAGGACTAGCGGACACCGGGGAGCTGTTTTTT
TRBD2 TRBJ2-7 TRBV28 many CASSYSGRVPYEQYF TGTGCCAGCAGTTATAGCGGGAGGGTCCCATACGAGCAGTACTTC